The 6 T cell receptor beta chains below all came from one sample that was sequenced in a study of cytomegalovirus exposure and HLA in healthy donors. In the PCR, 60 Vbeta and 13 Jbeta primers were used. Repertoires were generated with immunoSEQ multiplex PCR, while TCRdb's copy carries only in-frame clones and drops some. The sample carries about 140,000 clones, around three quarters recorded once. The material sequenced was PBMCs. The source is a man aged 18 to 35 in good health and CMV-seronegative.

The rearrangement joins TRBV6-5 to TRBJ2-7; D is perhaps TRBD2 (6 bases). Trimming left V 2 bases short and J 0 bases short, with 8 bases between. The CDR3 is 14 residues long. The germline V gene encodes CDR1 MNHEY and CDR2 SVGAGI. CDR3 DNA sequence: TGTGCCAGCAGTTACCACGGGAGCTCCTACGAGCAGTACTTC. It specifies CASSYHGSSYEQYF.

The chain has TRBV7-9 and TRBJ1-2; D is undetermined. Trimming stripped 1 base from V and 8 bases from J, with 8 bases between. Germline V gene lookup returns CDR1 SEHNR and CDR2 FQNEAQ (reference sequence). The CDR3 totals 12 residues. The CDR3 spells CASSLVVVGYTF. The CDR3 coding sequence is TGTGCCAGCAGCTTAGTTGTCGTCGGCTACACCTTC.

A few counts support this clone. J is TRBJ1-4 and V is TRBV4-3; 7 bases align to TRBD1. CDR1 and CDR2 (germline): LGHNA, YSLEER. The V gene end was trimmed by 3 bases and the J gene end by 0 bases; junction bases not matched to a gene: 7. The CDR3 has 17 amino acids. CDR3 DNA sequence: TGCGCCAGCAGCCAGTACTCAGGGGGATCAACTAATGAAAAACTGTTTTTT. Protein sequence: CASSQYSGGSTNEKLFF.

The chain employs TRBV6-6 and TRBJ1-6, with D maybe TRBD1 (5 bases). Germline V CDR1 and CDR2: MNHNY, SVGAGI (reference sequence). The V end lost 5 bases, the J end lost 7 bases, and 9 bases lay between the germline ends. The CDR3 has 13 residues. CDR3 in DNA: TGTGCCAGCAGTCTAAAGGGGAATTCACCCCTCCACTTT. Its protein product is CASSLKGNSPLHF.

The rearrangement links TRBV28 to TRBJ1-1; TRBD1 matches 7 bases. The germline V gene encodes CDR1 MDHEN and CDR2 SYDVKM. V lost 8 bases to trimming and J lost 0 bases; unmatched junction nucleotides: 6. This CDR3 has 14 amino acids. CDR3 amino acids: CASLGTDLNTEAFF. As DNA, the CDR3 is TGTGCCAGCTTGGGGACAGACCTGAACACTGAAGCTTTCTTT.

V usage is TRBV7-2 and J usage is TRBJ1-4; D is uncertain. V lost 1 base, J lost 7 bases, and 10 bases lay in between. Germline values: CDR1 SGHTA, CDR2 FQGNSA. This CDR3 is built from 14 residues. In DNA, the CDR3 is TGTGCCAGCAGCTTAGAAGAGTATAGTGAAAAACTGTTTTTT. Translated: CASSLEEYSEKLFF.